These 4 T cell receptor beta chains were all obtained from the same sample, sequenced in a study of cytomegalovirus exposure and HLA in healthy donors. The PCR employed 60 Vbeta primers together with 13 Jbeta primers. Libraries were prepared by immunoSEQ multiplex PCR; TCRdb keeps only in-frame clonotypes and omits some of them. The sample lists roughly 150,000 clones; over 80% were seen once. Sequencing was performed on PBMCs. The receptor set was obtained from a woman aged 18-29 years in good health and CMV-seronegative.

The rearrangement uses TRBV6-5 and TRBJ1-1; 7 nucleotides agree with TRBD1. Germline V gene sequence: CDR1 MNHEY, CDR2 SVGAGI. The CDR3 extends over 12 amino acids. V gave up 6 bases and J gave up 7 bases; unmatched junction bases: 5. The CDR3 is CASSPDRVEAFF. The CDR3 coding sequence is TGTGCCAGCAGCCCAGACAGGGTTGAAGCTTTCTTT.

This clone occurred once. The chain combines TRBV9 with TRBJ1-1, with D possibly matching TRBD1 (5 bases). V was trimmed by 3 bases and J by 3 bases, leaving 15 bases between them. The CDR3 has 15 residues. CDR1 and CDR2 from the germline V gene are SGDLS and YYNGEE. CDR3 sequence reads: CASSGSGGLYTEAFF. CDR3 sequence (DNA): TGTGCCAGCAGCGGATCCGGGGGTCTGTACACTGAAGCTTTCTTT.

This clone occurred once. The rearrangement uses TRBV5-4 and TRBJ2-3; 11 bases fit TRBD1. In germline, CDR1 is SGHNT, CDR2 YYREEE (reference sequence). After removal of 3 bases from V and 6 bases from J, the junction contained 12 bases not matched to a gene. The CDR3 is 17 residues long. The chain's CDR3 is CASSWGIGQGASDTQYF. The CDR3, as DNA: TGTGCCAGCAGCTGGGGGATAGGACAGGGGGCTTCGGATACGCAGTATTTT.

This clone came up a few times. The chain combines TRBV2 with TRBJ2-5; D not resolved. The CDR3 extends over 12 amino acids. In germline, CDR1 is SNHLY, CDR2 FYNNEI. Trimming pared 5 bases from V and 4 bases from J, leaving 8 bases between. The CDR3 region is CASSKTGETQYF. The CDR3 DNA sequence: TGTGCCAGCAGTAAAACGGGAGAGACCCAGTACTTC.